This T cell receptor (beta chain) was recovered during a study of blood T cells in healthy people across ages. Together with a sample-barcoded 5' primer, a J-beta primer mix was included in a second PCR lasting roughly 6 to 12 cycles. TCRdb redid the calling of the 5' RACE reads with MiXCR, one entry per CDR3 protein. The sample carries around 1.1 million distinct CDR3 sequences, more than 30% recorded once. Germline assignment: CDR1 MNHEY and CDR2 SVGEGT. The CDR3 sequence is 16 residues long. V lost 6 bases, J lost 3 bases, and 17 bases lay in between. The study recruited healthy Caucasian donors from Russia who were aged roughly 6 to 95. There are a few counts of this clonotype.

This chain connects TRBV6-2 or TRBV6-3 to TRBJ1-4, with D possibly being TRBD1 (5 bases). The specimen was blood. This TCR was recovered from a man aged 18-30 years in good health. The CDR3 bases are TGTGCCAGCAGCCAACGACGACAGTCGCCTAATGAAAAACTGTTTTTT. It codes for CASSQRRQSPNEKLFF.